These 24 T cell receptor beta chains were all obtained from the same sample, sequenced in a study of cytomegalovirus exposure and HLA in healthy donors. Repertoires were generated with immunoSEQ multiplex PCR, while TCRdb's copy carries only in-frame clones and drops some. The data contain some 320,000 clones, 75% to 90% of them singletons. Sequencing was performed on PBMCs. The receptors were sampled from a woman younger than 45 in good health and CMV-seropositive.

V is TRBV4-1 and J is TRBJ2-1, with D perhaps TRBD1 (6 bases). Germline-derived CDR1 and CDR2 are MGHRA and YSYEKL. V gave up 5 bases and J gave up 0 bases, with 17 bases separating them. The CDR3 covers 17 residues. CDR3 sequence (DNA): TGCGCCAGCAGCTACCGAGGGGGTGTAAGCTCCTACAATGAGCAGTTCTTC. Protein sequence: CASSYRGGVSSYNEQFF.

The CDR3 DNA follows: TGTGCCAGCAGCTTAGGACAGTACACCGGGGAGCTGTTTTTT. Its translation: CASSLGQYTGELFF. The chain has TRBV7-2 and TRBJ2-2; D is possibly TRBD1 (5 bases). The germline CDR1 and CDR2 sequences are SGHTA and FQGNSA. The CDR3 is made up of 14 amino acids. Trimming removed 1 base from V and 3 bases from J, with 6 bases in between.

Only one count was recorded for this clone. This chain links TRBV7-3 with TRBJ2-7, with D maybe TRBD2 (5 bases). V was cut by 6 bases and J by 4 bases, with 10 bases left in between. Germline-derived CDR1 and CDR2 are SGHTA and FQGTGA. The CDR3 spans 12 residues. The chain's CDR3 is CASSPGGYEQYF. CDR3 DNA: TGTGCCAGCAGTCCCGGCGGGTACGAGCAGTACTTC.

The CDR3 protein is CASRGGRDKENTGELFF. The CDR3 DNA reads TGTGCCAGCAGGGGGGGCCGGGACAAGGAGAACACCGGGGAGCTGTTTTTT. The chain links TRBV2 to TRBJ2-2; D is possibly TRBD1 or TRBD2 (6 bases each). This CDR3 spans 17 amino acids. Germline assignment: CDR1 SNHLY and CDR2 FYNNEI. The ends were cut back, 6 bases at V and 1 base at J, with 18 bases in the middle.

V is TRBV15 and J is TRBJ2-3, with 11 bases aligning to TRBD1. This CDR3 spans 16 amino acids. Trimming cost V 3 bases and J 6 bases; bases outside gene matches: 8. Germline V gene lookup returns CDR1 LNHNV and CDR2 YYDKDF (reference sequence). The CDR3 is CATSSGQGARADTQYF. In nucleotides, the CDR3 is TGTGCCACCAGCAGTGGACAGGGGGCGCGAGCGGATACGCAGTATTTT.

The chain has TRBV7-9 and TRBJ2-7, with D tentatively TRBD1 (5 bases). Germline-derived CDR1 and CDR2 are SEHNR and FQNEAQ (reference sequence). Trimming shortened V by 0 bases and J by 6 bases, and 9 bases separated the two germline ends. The CDR3 is 13 amino acids. CDR3 sequence (DNA): TGTGCCAGCAGCTTAGCGGTAGGGGTCGAGCAGTACTTC. It specifies CASSLAVGVEQYF.

V and J are TRBV4-3 and TRBJ2-7; maybe TRBD1 (5 bases). The CDR3 has 15 residues. The V and J ends lost 2 bases and 6 bases respectively, with 17 bases between them. Germline values: CDR1 LGHNA, CDR2 YSLEER. The CDR3 sequence is CASSQSWTSPLEQYF. The DNA for the CDR3 is TGCGCCAGCAGCCAAAGTTGGACAAGCCCCCTCGAGCAGTACTTC.

This chain links TRBV11-3 with TRBJ2-5, with D possibly being TRBD1 (6 bases). Trimming took off 5 bases at V and 3 bases at J, with 16 bases between the two ends. This CDR3 has 15 amino acids. From germline, CDR1 is SGHNT and CDR2 YENEEA. CDR3 amino acids: CASSPGAVQEETQYF. DNA for the CDR3: TGTGCCAGCAGCCCAGGGGCAGTGCAGGAAGAGACCCAGTACTTC.

The chain uses TRBV7-2 and TRBJ2-1; D remains unclear. Germline V lookup: CDR1 SGHTA, CDR2 FQGNSA. With 4 bases removed from V and 9 bases from J, the gap between germline ends came to 13 bases. The CDR3 is 13 amino acids. CDR3 region: CASSSQGYGEQFF. The CDR3 DNA sequence: TGTGCCAGCAGCTCGCAAGGGTACGGTGAGCAGTTCTTC.

The genes are TRBV6-5 and TRBJ2-1; D call uncertain. V lost 2 bases and J lost 9, with 5 bases in between. The CDR3 has 11 amino acids. Looked up from germline, CDR1 is MNHEY and CDR2 is SVGAGI. The CDR3: CASSYNFEQFF. CDR3 DNA: TGTGCCAGCAGTTACAATTTTGAGCAGTTCTTC.

The CDR3 nucleotides read TGTGCCAGCAGTGAAGTCGGCTATGGCTACACCTTC. It yields the protein CASSEVGYGYTF. This sequence joins TRBV2 and TRBJ1-2, with D uncertain. This CDR3 contains 12 residues. The V and J ends lost 1 base and 4 bases respectively, with 4 bases between them. The germline V gene encodes CDR1 SNHLY and CDR2 FYNNEI.

V gene TRBV7-9 combines with J gene TRBJ1-1, with D perhaps matching TRBD1 (6 bases). Germline V CDR1 and CDR2: SEHNR, FQNEAQ (reference sequence). Trimming left V 5 bases short and J 1 base short, with 20 bases between. The CDR3 has 17 residues. As DNA, the CDR3 is TGTGCCAGCAGCCAAAGCGAAGGGGGTTTGTGGAACACTGAAGCTTTCTTT. Its protein product is CASSQSEGGLWNTEAFF.

The genes are TRBV4-1 and TRBJ1-5; TRBD1 matches at 8 bases. Per the germline V gene, CDR1 is MGHRA and CDR2 is YSYEKL. V dropped 0 bases and J dropped 0; count of bases not matched to a gene: 4. The CDR3 covers 17 residues. CDR3 loop: CASSQDGTGLSNQPQHF. The CDR3 nucleotides are TGCGCCAGCAGCCAAGACGGGACAGGCCTTAGCAATCAGCCCCAGCATTTT.

V usage is TRBV9 and J usage is TRBJ1-1; D is ambiguous. Germline V gives CDR1 SGDLS, CDR2 YYNGEE. V lost 4 bases, J lost 7 bases, and 8 bases lay in between. This CDR3 is built from 11 residues. The CDR3 here is CASSPVGEAFF. DNA for the CDR3: TGTGCCAGCAGCCCAGTAGGTGAAGCTTTCTTT.

This clone was detected only once. This sequence joins TRBV19 and TRBJ1-1; no clear D gene. Per the germline V gene, CDR1 is LNHDA and CDR2 is SQIVND (reference sequence). V was shortened by 8 bases and J by 1 base, with 8 bases between the two germline ends. The CDR3 runs to 12 residues. The CDR3, as DNA: TGTGCCAGTCTAAGGACGAACACTGAAGCTTTCTTT. As protein: CASLRTNTEAFF.

Only one count was recorded for this clone. The chain uses TRBV7-2 and TRBJ1-5, with D possibly TRBD1 on 6 matching bases. CDR1 SGHTA and CDR2 FQGNSA come from the germline V gene. There are 13 residues in the CDR3. Trimming left V 5 bases short and J 4 bases short, with 9 bases between. CDR3 sequence (DNA): TGTGCCAGCAGCAAGCAGGGGAATCAGCCCCAGCATTTT. Amino acid sequence: CASSKQGNQPQHF.

The rearrangement joins TRBV5-6 to TRBJ1-1; D is ambiguous. The CDR3 totals 15 residues. Trimming took 6 bases from V and 2 from J, leaving 17 bases between them. Germline V gives CDR1 SGHDT, CDR2 YYEEEE. The CDR3 DNA reads TGTGCCAGCACTTCCTCCTGGACGGATAACACTGAAGCTTTCTTT. Protein sequence: CASTSSWTDNTEAFF.

The V gene is TRBV7-8, the J gene TRBJ2-7; TRBD2 agrees at 10 bases. Trimming took 5 bases from V and 0 from J; bases not matched to a gene: 7. This CDR3 is built from 16 residues. Per the germline V gene, CDR1 is SGHVS and CDR2 is FQNEAQ. The DNA of the CDR3 is TGTGCCAGCAGCCAGACACGGACTAGCGGCTCCTACGAGCAGTACTTC. This encodes CASSQTRTSGSYEQYF.

The rearrangement links TRBV27 to TRBJ2-2, with 10 bases aligning to TRBD2. Germline-derived CDR1 and CDR2 are MNHEY and SMNVEV (reference sequence). Unmatched junction bases numbered 6, after V lost 2 bases and J lost 0 bases. CDR3 size: 18 residues. The CDR3: CASSLNLAGGANTGELFF. CDR3 coding DNA: TGTGCCAGCAGTTTAAATTTAGCGGGGGGTGCGAACACCGGGGAGCTGTTTTTT.

This chain links TRBV6-5 with TRBJ1-2, with D maybe TRBD1 (6 bases). The CDR3 extends over 15 amino acids. Germline V gives CDR1 MNHEY, CDR2 SVGAGI. The V and J ends lost 2 bases and 4 bases respectively, with 14 bases between them. CDR3 DNA sequence: TGTGCCAGCAGTTACGAGGGGGGGATGGGCTATGGCTACACCTTC. Translation gives CASSYEGGMGYGYTF.

The J gene is TRBJ2-1, the V gene TRBV25-1, with 14 bases that match TRBD2. The CDR3 spans 15 residues. The J segment lost 7 bases and the V segment lost 3 bases, leaving 2 bases of the junction unmatched. Germline loops: CDR1 MGHDK, CDR2 SYGVNS. CDR3 sequence (DNA): TGTGCCAGCAGTGATTGGACTAGCGGGAGGAATGAGCAGTTCTTC. It translates to CASSDWTSGRNEQFF.

The CDR3 nucleotides read TGTGCCAGCAGCTGGGAAGCTGGGACAGTTTATTCACCCCTCCACTTT. Translated, it gives CASSWEAGTVYSPLHF. The rearrangement joins TRBV5-6 to TRBJ1-6, with 7 positions matching TRBD1. CDR3 length: 16 residues. V lost 3 bases, J lost 8 bases, and 11 bases stayed unmatched. Germline-derived CDR1 and CDR2 are SGHDT and YYEEEE.

The V and J genes are TRBV15 and TRBJ2-5, with 11 bases fitting TRBD2. Per germline, CDR1 LNHNV and CDR2 YYDKDF (reference sequence). The CDR3 is 16 amino acids. Trimming at V came to 2 bases and at J to 2 bases, leaving 4 bases not matched to a gene. In nucleotides, the CDR3 is TGTGCCACCAGCAGATTGGGGACTAGCGGACAAGAGACCCAGTACTTC. Its translation: CATSRLGTSGQETQYF.

The J gene is TRBJ1-2, the V gene TRBV7-6, with a weak D call TRBD1 (5 bases). The CDR3 totals 15 residues. In germline, CDR1 is SGHVS, CDR2 FNYEAQ. V was shortened by 5 bases and J by 7 bases, with 20 bases between the two germline ends. CDR3 loop: CASSHGGCVSLGYTF. CDR3 DNA sequence: TGTGCCAGCAGCCATGGGGGATGCGTCAGTCTTGGCTACACCTTC.